Listed here are 15 T cell receptor beta chains from one sample, sequenced in a study of response to subunit inactivated influenza vaccine. Via MiXCR, TCRdb re-called the RT-PCR reads, giving one row per CDR3 protein. The profile shows more than 200,000 distinct CDR3 sequences, 10% to 15% of them singletons. The sequencing used non-naive T cells sorted from PBMCs, collected 14 to 15 days before vaccination. These receptors were taken from a man over 45 who received an inactivated influenza vaccine.

Ten or more counts support this clonotype. The V and J genes are TRBV6-2 or TRBV6-3 and TRBJ2-3, with D hard to call. This CDR3 contains 12 residues. V was clipped by 3 bases and J by 7 bases, with 8 bases between them. Germline CDR1 is MNHEY and CDR2 is SVGEGT. CDR3 sequence: CASSYIPNTQYF. CDR3 in DNA: TGTGCCAGCAGTTATATCCCGAATACGCAGTATTTT.

Regarding this clonotype: This may be a read error, as it is one base from a much larger clone. The chain is built from TRBV20-1 and TRBJ2-7; tentatively, D is TRBD1 (6 bases). Germline lookup yields CDR1 DFQATT and CDR2 SNEGSKA (reference sequence). V was shortened by 0 bases and J by 6 bases, with 21 bases between the two germline ends. This CDR3 comprises 16 residues. The CDR3: CSARDRGQTFLFEQYF. The CDR3 DNA is TGCAGTGCTAGAGATCGCGGACAGACCTTCTTGTTCGAGCAGTACTTC.

The chain carries TRBV27 and TRBJ2-7, with 7 bases that match TRBD1. Germline V CDR1 and CDR2: MNHEY, SMNVEV (reference sequence). V lost 4 bases, J lost 4 bases, and 10 bases stayed unmatched. The CDR3 runs 15 residues. The CDR3 region is CASSSTGVSRYEQYF. CDR3 bases: TGTGCCAGCAGTTCAACAGGGGTTTCGAGATACGAGCAGTACTTC.

This clonotype appeared a few times. This chain links TRBV7-2 with TRBJ2-3; TRBD2 agrees at 13 bases. The CDR3 loop spans 17 amino acids. The germline V gene has CDR1 SGHTA and CDR2 FQGNSA. V lost 0 bases, J lost 8 bases, and 8 bases stayed unmatched. DNA for the CDR3: TGTGCCAGCAGCTTAGCGATAAGGACTAGCGGGGGTGGTACGCAGTATTTT. Amino acid sequence: CASSLAIRTSGGGTQYF.

The rearrangement uses TRBV12-3 or TRBV12-4 and TRBJ2-2, with D perhaps TRBD1 (6 bases). V was trimmed by 1 base and J by 6 bases, leaving 12 bases between them. This CDR3 is 15 amino acids long. CDR3 nucleotides: TGTGCCAGCAGTTTAGAGGCAGGGGCCCCCGGGGAGCTGTTTTTT. This sequence encodes CASSLEAGAPGELFF.

V gene TRBV20-1 combines with J gene TRBJ2-5; tentatively, D is TRBD1 (6 bases). CDR1 and CDR2 (germline): DFQATT, SNEGSKA (reference sequence). The V end lost 5 bases, the J end lost 4 bases, and 14 bases lay between the germline ends. CDR3 length: 13 residues. CDR3: CSAARGSRETQYF. CDR3 nucleotides: TGCAGTGCTGCCAGGGGAAGTAGAGAGACCCAGTACTTC.

This clonotype was detected many times. The chain employs TRBV16 and TRBJ2-7; possible D gene TRBD1, 5 bases. Germline CDR1 KGHSY, CDR2 FQNENV. The CDR3 totals 15 residues. V was cut by 3 bases and J by 6 bases, with 18 bases left in between. Written as DNA, the CDR3 is TGTGCCAGCAGCCACCCCCAAGGAAGGGGCGGCGAGCAGTACTTC. Protein product: CASSHPQGRGGEQYF.

This chain connects TRBV3-1 to TRBJ1-2, with D possibly matching TRBD1 (5 bases). The germline V gene has CDR1 LGHDT and CDR2 YNNKEL (reference sequence). The V end lost 0 bases, the J end lost 2 bases, and 13 bases lay between the germline ends. The CDR3 is 16 amino acids. The CDR3 DNA is TGTGCCAGCAGCCAAGATAGGCGGGGGATCAACTATGGCTACACCTTC. Its protein product is CASSQDRRGINYGYTF.

This clonotype was observed at least ten times. The chain links TRBV9 to TRBJ1-3, with 7 positions matching TRBD1. The CDR3 is 17 residues long. From germline, CDR1 is SGDLS and CDR2 YYNGEE. V was clipped by 0 bases and J by 0 bases; unmatched bases: 6. The CDR3 DNA is TGTGCCAGCAGCGTAGCGGGGGGACAGCTCTCTGGAAACACCATATATTTT. Translation: CASSVAGGQLSGNTIYF. Full variable domain (remainder filled in from reference TRBV9 and TRBJ1-3): DSGVTQTPKHLITATGQRVTLRCSPRSGDLSVYWYQQSLDQGLQFLIQYYNGEERAKGNILERFSAQQFPDLHSELNLSSLELGDSALYFCASSVAGGQLSGNTIYFGEGSWLTVV.

This clonotype came up many times. The chain joins TRBV12-3 or TRBV12-4 to TRBJ2-1; 7 nucleotides line up with TRBD2. This CDR3 contains 16 residues. V shed 1 base, J shed 4 bases, and the junction held 7 bases outside the gene matches. Written as DNA, the CDR3 is TGTGCCAGCAGTTTAGATGGCGGGGGACGTTACAATGAGCAGTTCTTC. It translates to CASSLDGGGRYNEQFF.

The chain employs TRBV15 and TRBJ2-1; the D gene is possibly TRBD1 (6 bases). The length of the CDR3 is 14 residues. Trimming took 0 bases from V and 6 from J, leaving 9 bases between them. CDR1 and CDR2 (germline): LNHNV, YYDKDF (reference sequence). CDR3 sequence reads: CATSRDPRGNEQFF. The CDR3 nucleotides are TGTGCCACCAGCAGAGATCCCAGGGGCAATGAGCAGTTCTTC.

The J gene is TRBJ2-5, the V gene TRBV9, with 9 bases aligning to TRBD2. The ends lost 4 bases at V and 4 bases at J; junction bases unmatched: 14. Germline V gene sequence: CDR1 SGDLS, CDR2 YYNGEE. This CDR3 has 17 residues. CDR3 in DNA: TGTGCCAGCAGCCCCGATGGGGGCGGGAGGGCCCGAGAGACCCAGTACTTC. Its protein is CASSPDGGGRARETQYF.

The gene calls are TRBV2 and TRBJ1-4; weak D call: TRBD1 (5 bases). CDR3 length: 15 residues. Germline V gene lookup returns CDR1 SNHLY and CDR2 FYNNEI. V lost 4 bases, J lost 0 bases, and 9 bases lay in between. The CDR3 sequence is CASSVEGATNEKLFF. DNA of the CDR3: TGTGCCAGCAGTGTAGAAGGGGCAACTAATGAAAAACTGTTTTTT.

About this clonotype: One junction end disagrees with the germline gene, perhaps due to a read error. The chain recombines TRBV4-3 with TRBJ2-3, with D possibly matching TRBD1 (5 bases). This CDR3 region has 17 residues. Germline-derived CDR1 and CDR2 are LGHNA and YSLEER. CDR3 nucleotides: TGCGCCTGCAGCCAAGAAGTGAATCGGCAGGGAACAGATACGCAGTATTTT. Its translation is CACSQEVNRQGTDTQYF.

This clonotype was counted at least ten times. The chain has TRBV27 and TRBJ2-3, with D hard to call. This CDR3 has 11 residues. Germline V gives CDR1 MNHEY, CDR2 SMNVEV (reference sequence). Between the trimmed V and J ends, which lost 11 bases and 0 bases, there was a span of 6 bases. The DNA of the CDR3 is TGTGCCTCTCGGAGCACAGATACGCAGTATTTT. It specifies CASRSTDTQYF.